The rows below give T cell receptor beta chains drawn from one sample of a study of control samples from healthy donors and cancer patients. The assay was immunoSEQ multiplex PCR, and TCRdb's table has in-frame clones only and misses some. This sample has fewer than 500,000 clones, with more than 80% found just once. Sequencing used PBMCs. Receptor source: a middle-aged man with head and neck cancer. The CDR3 runs from the conserved cysteine through the conserved F or W. A D gene is named only where the DNA matches it firmly. Clone sizes are given selectively: once, few, many, or a class where the clone is expanded.

.,TRBV3-1/TRBV3-2,TRBJ2-5,TRBD2,TGTGCCAGCAGCTCGCGGACTAGCGGGAAAGAGACCCAGTACTTC,CASSSRTSGKETQYF
.,TRBV18,TRBJ2-2,TRBD1,TGTGCCAGCTCACTTACAGGGGACAGCACCGGGGAGCTGTTTTTT,CASSLTGDSTGELFF
.,TRBV6-5,TRBJ1-1,.,TGTGCCAGCAGTACAGGGCTATTGGATGAAGCTTTCTTT,CASSTGLLDEAFF
.,TRBV19,TRBJ1-4,.,TGTGCCAGTACCTTGGGGCGGGGAACAGGGACTAATGAAAAACTGTTTTTT,CASTLGRGTGTNEKLFF
.,TRBV27,TRBJ1-1,TRBD1,TGTGCCAGCAGTTTATCACCCCGTTGGGCAGGGGGTGAAGCTTTCTTT,CASSLSPRWAGGEAFF
.,TRBV5-4,TRBJ1-1,.,TGTGCCAGCAGCTTGGCCCTGGGGCTCCACACTGAAGCTTTCTTT,CASSLALGLHTEAFF
.,TRBV6-1,TRBJ2-6,.,TGTGCCAGCAGTGAAGTCGAGGGCGCGCGGGGATCCTCTGGGGCCAACGTCCTGACTTTC,CASSEVEGARGSSGANVLTF
.,TRBV18,TRBJ1-2,.,TGTGCCAGCTCACCACGGTTACCCAGGGACGATGGCTACACCTTC,CASSPRLPRDDGYTF
once,TRBV28,TRBJ1-5,.,TGTGCCAGCAGTTTTCCCGGACAGCCCCATCAGCCCCAGCATTTT,CASSFPGQPHQPQHF
.,TRBV5-6,TRBJ1-3,.,TGTGCCAGCAGCTTGGTGTCGGGGGCCATATATTTT,CASSLVSGAIYF
.,TRBV27,TRBJ2-7,.,TGTGCCAGCAGTTTCTCCGGACAGCCCCAGACTCACGAGCAGTACTTC,CASSFSGQPQTHEQYF
.,TRBV28,TRBJ1-1,.,TGTGCCAGCAGCCCCAGACCCGAGAACACTGAAGCTTTCTTT,CASSPRPENTEAFF
once,TRBV5-1,TRBJ1-2,.,TGCGCCAGCAGCGTCAGCGTAGAGGCTAACTATGGCTACACCTTC,CASSVSVEANYGYTF
.,TRBV7-8,TRBJ2-7,TRBD2,TGTGCCAGCAGCTTATCGGGCGGGAGGCCCTCCTACGAGCAGTACTTC,CASSLSGGRPSYEQYF
.,TRBV4-3,TRBJ2-3,TRBD2,TGCGCCAGCAGCCAAGACCGGGGGGGGCCGGATACGCAGTATTTT,CASSQDRGGPDTQYF
.,TRBV25-1,TRBJ2-2,.,TGTGCCAGCAGTGCGCCCCCTACCGGGGAGCTGTTTTTT,CASSAPPTGELFF
.,TRBV5-6,TRBJ2-7,.,TGTGCCAGCAGAATAGGGCACGGGGTGGACATAACCTACGAGCAGTACTTC,CASRIGHGVDITYEQYF
once,TRBV7-8,TRBJ1-5,TRBD1,TGTGCCAGCAGTCCAGTTACAGGGGCGGATCAGCCCCAGCATTTT,CASSPVTGADQPQHF
once,TRBV19,TRBJ1-1,.,TGTGCCAGTAGTATGGGCCACGTAAGTAACACTGAAGCTTTCTTT,CASSMGHVSNTEAFF